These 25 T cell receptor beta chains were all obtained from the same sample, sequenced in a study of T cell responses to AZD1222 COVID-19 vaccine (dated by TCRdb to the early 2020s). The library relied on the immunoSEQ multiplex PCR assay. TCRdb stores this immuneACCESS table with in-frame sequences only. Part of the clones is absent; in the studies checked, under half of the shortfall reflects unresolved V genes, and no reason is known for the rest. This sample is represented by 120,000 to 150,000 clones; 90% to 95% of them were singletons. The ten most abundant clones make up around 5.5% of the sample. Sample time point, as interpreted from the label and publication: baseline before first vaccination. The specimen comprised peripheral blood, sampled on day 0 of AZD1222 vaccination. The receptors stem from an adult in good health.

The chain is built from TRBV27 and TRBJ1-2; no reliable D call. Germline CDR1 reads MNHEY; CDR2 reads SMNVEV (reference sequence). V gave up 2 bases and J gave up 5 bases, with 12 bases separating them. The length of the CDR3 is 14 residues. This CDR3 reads CASSLTPGGYGYTF. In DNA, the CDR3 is TGTGCCAGCAGTTTAACTCCCGGAGGGTATGGCTACACCTTC.

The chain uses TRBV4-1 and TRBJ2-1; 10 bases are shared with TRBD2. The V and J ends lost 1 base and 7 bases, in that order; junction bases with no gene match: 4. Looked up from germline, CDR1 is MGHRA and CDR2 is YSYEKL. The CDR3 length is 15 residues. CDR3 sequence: CASSQVSGRGNEQFF. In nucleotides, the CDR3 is TGCGCCAGCAGCCAAGTCAGCGGGAGGGGGAATGAGCAGTTCTTC.

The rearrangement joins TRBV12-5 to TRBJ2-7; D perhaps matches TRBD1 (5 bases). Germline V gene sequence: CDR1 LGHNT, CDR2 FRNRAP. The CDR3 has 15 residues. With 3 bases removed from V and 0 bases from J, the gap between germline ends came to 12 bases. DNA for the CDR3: TGTGCTAGTGGTTTTTTTCGGACAAACTCCTACGAGCAGTACTTC. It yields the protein CASGFFRTNSYEQYF.

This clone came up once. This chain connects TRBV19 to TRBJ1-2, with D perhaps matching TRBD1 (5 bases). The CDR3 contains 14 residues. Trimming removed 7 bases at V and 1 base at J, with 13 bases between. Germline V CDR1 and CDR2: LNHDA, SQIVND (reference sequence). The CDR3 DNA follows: TGTGCCAGTACTCTATCGAGGGGTAACTATGGCTACACCTTC. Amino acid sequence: CASTLSRGNYGYTF. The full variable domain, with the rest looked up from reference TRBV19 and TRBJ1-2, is DGGITQSPKYLFRKEGQNVTLSCEQNLNHDAMYWYRQDPGQGLRLIYYSQIVNDFQKGDIAEGYSVSREKKESFPLTVTSAQKNPTAFYLCASTLSRGNYGYTFGSGTRLTVV.

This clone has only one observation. Written as DNA, the CDR3 is TGTGCCAGCTCTCCCGACAGGGGGCCGGTAGGGCAGCCCCAGCATTTT. Protein product: CASSPDRGPVGQPQHF. The rearrangement joins TRBV18 to TRBJ1-5, with 10 bases aligning to TRBD1. CDR1 and CDR2 (germline): KGHSH, LQKENI. V gave up 6 bases and J gave up 7 bases; unmatched junction bases: 12. The CDR3 has 16 residues.

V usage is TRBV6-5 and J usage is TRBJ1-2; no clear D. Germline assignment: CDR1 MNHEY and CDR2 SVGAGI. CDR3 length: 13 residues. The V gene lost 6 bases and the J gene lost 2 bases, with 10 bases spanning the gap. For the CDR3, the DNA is TGTGCCAGCAGCCCCGCGGGGAACTATGGCTACACCTTC. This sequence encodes CASSPAGNYGYTF.

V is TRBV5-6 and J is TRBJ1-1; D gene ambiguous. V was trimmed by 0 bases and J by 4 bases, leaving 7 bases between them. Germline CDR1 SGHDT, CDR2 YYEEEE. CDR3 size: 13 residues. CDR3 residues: CASSLVGSTEAFF. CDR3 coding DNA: TGTGCCAGCAGCTTGGTGGGATCCACTGAAGCTTTCTTT. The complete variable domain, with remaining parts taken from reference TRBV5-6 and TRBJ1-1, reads DAGVTQSPTHLIKTRGQQVTLRCSPKSGHDTVSWYQQALGQGPQFIFQYYEEEERQRGNFPDRFSGHQFPNYSSELNVNALLLGDSALYLCASSLVGSTEAFFGQGTRLTVV.

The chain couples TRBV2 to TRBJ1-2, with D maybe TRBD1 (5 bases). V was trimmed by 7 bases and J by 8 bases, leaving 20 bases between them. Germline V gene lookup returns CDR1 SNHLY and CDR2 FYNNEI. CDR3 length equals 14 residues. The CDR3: CASTIGARDYGYTF. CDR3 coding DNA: TGTGCCAGCACGATTGGCGCCAGGGATTACGGCTACACCTTC.

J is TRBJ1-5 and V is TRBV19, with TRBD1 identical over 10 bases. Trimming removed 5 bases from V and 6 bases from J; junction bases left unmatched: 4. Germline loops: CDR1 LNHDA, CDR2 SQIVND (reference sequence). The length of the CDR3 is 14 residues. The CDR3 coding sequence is TGTGCCAGTAGTGGCCGGACAGGGGGTCAGCCCCAGCATTTT. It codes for CASSGRTGGQPQHF.

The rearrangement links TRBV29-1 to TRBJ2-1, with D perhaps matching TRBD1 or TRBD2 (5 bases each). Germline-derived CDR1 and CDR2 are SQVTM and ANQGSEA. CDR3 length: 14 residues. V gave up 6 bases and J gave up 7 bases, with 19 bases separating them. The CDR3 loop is CSVPRDVGENEQFF. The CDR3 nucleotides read TGCAGCGTGCCCCGGGACGTGGGGGAGAATGAGCAGTTCTTC.

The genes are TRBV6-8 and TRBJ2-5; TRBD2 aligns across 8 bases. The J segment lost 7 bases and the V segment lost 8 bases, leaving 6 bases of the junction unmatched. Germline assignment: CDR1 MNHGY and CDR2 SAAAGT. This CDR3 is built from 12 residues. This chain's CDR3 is CASAPGGATQYF. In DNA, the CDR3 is TGTGCCAGCGCCCCGGGGGGGGCGACCCAGTACTTC.

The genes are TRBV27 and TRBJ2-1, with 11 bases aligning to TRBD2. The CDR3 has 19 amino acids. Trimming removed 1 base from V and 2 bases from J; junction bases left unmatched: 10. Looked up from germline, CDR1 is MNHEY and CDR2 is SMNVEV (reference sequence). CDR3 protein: CASSLWSPLAGGAYNEQFF. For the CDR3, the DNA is TGTGCCAGCAGTTTATGGTCGCCGCTAGCGGGGGGTGCCTACAATGAGCAGTTCTTC.

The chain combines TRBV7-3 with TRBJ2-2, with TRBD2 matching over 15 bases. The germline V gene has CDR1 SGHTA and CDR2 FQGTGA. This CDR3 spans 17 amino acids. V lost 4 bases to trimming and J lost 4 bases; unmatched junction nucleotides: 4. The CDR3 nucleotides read TGTGCCAGCAGCTCGGGACTAGCGGGAGGTGGCACCGGGGAGCTGTTTTTT. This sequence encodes CASSSGLAGGGTGELFF.

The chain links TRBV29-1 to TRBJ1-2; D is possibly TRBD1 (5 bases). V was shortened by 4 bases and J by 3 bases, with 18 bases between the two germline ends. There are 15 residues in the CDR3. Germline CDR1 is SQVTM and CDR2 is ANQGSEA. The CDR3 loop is CSVGLRVLGDYGYTF. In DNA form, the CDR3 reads TGCAGCGTTGGGCTTCGGGTCTTAGGGGACTATGGCTACACCTTC.

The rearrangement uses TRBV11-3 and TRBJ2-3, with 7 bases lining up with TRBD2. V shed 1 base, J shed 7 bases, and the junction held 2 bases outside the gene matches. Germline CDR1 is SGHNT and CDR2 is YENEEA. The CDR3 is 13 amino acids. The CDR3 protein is CASSLGGSYTQYF. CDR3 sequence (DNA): TGTGCCAGCAGCTTAGGCGGGAGTTATACGCAGTATTTT. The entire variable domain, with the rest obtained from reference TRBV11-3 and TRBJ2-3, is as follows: EAGVVQSPRYKIIEKKQPVAFWCNPISGHNTLYWYLQNLGQGPELLIRYENEEAVDDSQLPKDRFSAERLKGVDSTLKIQPAELGDSAVYLCASSLGGSYTQYFGPGTRLTVL.

The CDR3 here is CASSLPGLASEQYF. DNA for the CDR3: TGTGCCAGCAGTCTCCCGGGACTAGCTAGCGAGCAGTACTTC. The genes are TRBV4-2 and TRBJ2-7; 9 nucleotides agree with TRBD2. Germline-derived CDR1 and CDR2 are LGHNA and YNFKEQ. The V and J ends lost 6 bases and 6 bases, in that order; junction bases with no gene match: 9. The CDR3 has 14 residues.

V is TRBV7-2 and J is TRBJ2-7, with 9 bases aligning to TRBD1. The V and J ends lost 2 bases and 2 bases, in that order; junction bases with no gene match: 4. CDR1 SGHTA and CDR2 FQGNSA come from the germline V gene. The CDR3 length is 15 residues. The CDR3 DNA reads TGTGCCAGCAGCTTACCGGGGACAGGGACCTACGAGCAGTACTTC. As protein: CASSLPGTGTYEQYF.

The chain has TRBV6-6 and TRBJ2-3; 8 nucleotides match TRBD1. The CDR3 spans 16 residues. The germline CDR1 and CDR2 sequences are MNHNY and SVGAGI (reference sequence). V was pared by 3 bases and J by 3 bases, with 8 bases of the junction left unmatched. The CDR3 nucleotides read TGTGCCAGCAGTTATTCCCGGACAGGGAGAACAGATACGCAGTATTTT. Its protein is CASSYSRTGRTDTQYF.

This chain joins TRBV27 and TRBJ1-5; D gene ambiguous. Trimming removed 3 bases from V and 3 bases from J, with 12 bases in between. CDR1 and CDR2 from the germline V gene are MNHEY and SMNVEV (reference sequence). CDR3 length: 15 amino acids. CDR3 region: CASSLDPRANQPQHF. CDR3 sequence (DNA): TGTGCCAGCAGTTTGGACCCTAGAGCCAATCAGCCCCAGCATTTT.

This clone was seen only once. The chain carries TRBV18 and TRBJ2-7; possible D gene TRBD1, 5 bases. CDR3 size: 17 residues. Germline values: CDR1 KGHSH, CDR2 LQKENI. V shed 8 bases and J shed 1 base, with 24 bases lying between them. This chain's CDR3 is CASPLLTNQGRSYEQYF. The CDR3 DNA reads TGTGCCAGCCCCCTTCTCACAAATCAGGGCCGGTCCTACGAGCAGTACTTC.

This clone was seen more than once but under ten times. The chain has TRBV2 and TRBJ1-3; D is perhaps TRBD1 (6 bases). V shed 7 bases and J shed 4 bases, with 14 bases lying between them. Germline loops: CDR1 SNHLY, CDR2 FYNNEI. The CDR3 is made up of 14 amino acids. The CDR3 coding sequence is TGTGCCAGCAAGATACAGGGCCCCGGAAACACCATATATTTT. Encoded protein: CASKIQGPGNTIYF.

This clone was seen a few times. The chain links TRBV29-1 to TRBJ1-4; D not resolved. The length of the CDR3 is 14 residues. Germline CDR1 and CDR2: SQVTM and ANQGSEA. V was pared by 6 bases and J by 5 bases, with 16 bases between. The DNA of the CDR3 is TGCAGCGTAACCGATTTTGGAGGGAATGAAAAACTGTTTTTT. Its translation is CSVTDFGGNEKLFF.

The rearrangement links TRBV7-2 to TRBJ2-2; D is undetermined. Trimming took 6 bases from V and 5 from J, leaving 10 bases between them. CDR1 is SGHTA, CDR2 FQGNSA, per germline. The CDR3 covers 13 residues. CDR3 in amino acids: CASSLLMTGELFF. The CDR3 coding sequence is TGTGCCAGCAGTTTACTCATGACCGGGGAGCTGTTTTTT.

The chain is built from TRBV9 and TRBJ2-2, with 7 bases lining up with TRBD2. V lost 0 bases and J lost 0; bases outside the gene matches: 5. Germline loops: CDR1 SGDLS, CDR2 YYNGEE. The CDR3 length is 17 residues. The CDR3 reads CASSVARLAANTGELFF. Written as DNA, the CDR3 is TGTGCCAGCAGCGTAGCTCGTCTAGCGGCGAACACCGGGGAGCTGTTTTTT.

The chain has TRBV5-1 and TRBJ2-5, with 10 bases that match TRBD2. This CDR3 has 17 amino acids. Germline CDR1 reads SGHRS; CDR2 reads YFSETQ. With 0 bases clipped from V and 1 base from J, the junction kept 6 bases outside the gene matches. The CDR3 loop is CASSLVPPSGGQETQYF. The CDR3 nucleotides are TGCGCCAGCAGCTTGGTTCCGCCTAGCGGGGGCCAAGAGACCCAGTACTTC.